The rows below give T cell receptor beta chains drawn from one sample of a study of PD-1 blockade in classical Hodgkin lymphoma. Profiling relied on immunoSEQ multiplex PCR, and the TCRdb table lists in-frame clones only, not all of them. There are tens of thousands of clones in the sample; 85% to 90% occur only once, and about 11% lies in the top ten. The sequencing used peripheral blood mononuclear cells (PBMCs), collected before the second cycle of nivolumab. These receptors were obtained from a human donor with classical Hodgkin lymphoma. Each CDR3 is given without its conserved first and last residue.

v_call,cdr3_aa
TRBV9,ASSAKTGGTEAF
TRBV28,ASSLPVSAQY
TRBV4-2,ASSQALTTGSGSYEQY
TRBV7-2,ASSLVSGSSYEQY
TRBV13,ASSRQVAKNIQY
TRBV28,ASRSGSVYNEQF
TRBV5-1,ASSPRTQGAVGIETQY
TRBV30,ALRTVGFAETQY
TRBV6-1,ASKSGRVTDTQY
TRBV18,ASSPGGGIYEQY
TRBV2,ASSENRPGSGNTIY
TRBV27,ASSLSSGNEQY
TRBV7-2,ASSFIGREQY
TRBV18,ASSPINLGPANTGELF
TRBV6-6,ASMVEVTDTQY
TRBV10-3,ATLGDPYNEQF
TRBV28,ASHVGSLQETQY
TRBV27,ASRRQRSYEQY
TRBV28,ASSLEGSYNEQF
TRBV18,ASSPWTGGDTEAF
TRBV10-3,AIRPDGAGPQH
TRBV28,ASSDDRTGRGYEQY
TRBV29-1,SVEGLAGGKVNALGQF
TRBV4-2,ASSQGGGYEQY
TRBV9,ASSGEAGYTDTQY
TRBV20-1,SARVDQPQH
TRBV18,ASSPDILQPQH
TRBV6-5,ASKGPATDTQY
TRBV7-8,ASSRQGSNFYNSPLH
TRBV7-9,ASSSWDSRSYNSPLH
TRBV4-2,ASSQGRSPSYEQY
TRBV27,ASSNPIYTGELF
TRBV5-4,ASRKRDSNSPLH
TRBV11-3,ASSFSDRVNEQF
TRBV29-1,SVDMGHEQY
TRBV15,ATSRLTGGTSPNSPLH
TRBV19,ASSEVAGSYNEQF